This TCR beta chain was recovered during a study of memory B cells and T cells in multiple sclerosis. Assay: immunoSEQ multiplex PCR; the TCRdb copy retains only in-frame clones and omits some. The sample has tens of thousands of clones; about 82% are singletons. Separate sequencing covered autoproliferating (CFSE-dim) and non-proliferating (CFSE-high) T cells from stimulus-free culture. Cultures began with about 50 million CFSE-labeled PBMCs, unstimulated for roughly 7 days, with replicate wells pooled. Germline V gene lookup returns CDR1 SNHLY and CDR2 FYNNEI. Trimming took off 8 bases at V and 1 base at J, with 5 bases between the two ends. This CDR3 has 11 amino acids. On this clone itself: Its antigen remains unknown.

Sequencing was carried out using PBMCs from blood kept in culture. The chain employs TRBV2 and TRBJ2-5, with D possibly matching TRBD2 (5 bases). This TCR derives from a human donor with multiple sclerosis. CDR3 sequence reads: CASRGQETQYF. CDR3 nucleotides: TGTGCCAGCCGGGGCCAAGAGACCCAGTACTTC.